This is a list of T cell receptor beta chains from one sample in a study of blood T cell repertoires in COVID-19. Produced via immunoSEQ multiplex PCR; TCRdb's table is partial and in-frame only. The sample shows about 280,000 clones, around 90% of them seen only once. Sequencing was performed on PBMCs or T cells enriched from blood (not recorded which). The receptors derive from a man in his forties who had been exposed to COVID-19. CDR3s include the opening cysteine and the closing phenylalanine or tryptophan. The order of the fields is CDR3 protein, CDR3 DNA, D gene, J gene, V gene, clone size. A D gene is named only where the DNA matches it firmly. Clone sizes are given selectively: once, few, many, or a class where the clone is expanded.

CASSFTGDEQYF | TGTGCCAGCAGCTTCACGGGAGACGAGCAGTACTTC | - | TRBJ2-7 | TRBV7-2 | -
CASSFGRSRESNTGELFF | TGTGCCAGCAGCTTCGGACGTTCGCGGGAATCGAACACCGGGGAGCTGTTTTTT | - | TRBJ2-2 | TRBV7-2 | -
CASSHREDSVYNSPLHF | TGCGCCAGCAGCCATCGAGAGGACAGCGTTTATAATTCACCCCTCCACTTT | - | TRBJ1-6 | TRBV5-1 | -
CASSLYTEAFF | TGTGCCAGCAGCCTTTACACTGAAGCTTTCTTT | - | TRBJ1-1 | TRBV11-2 | -
CASSRTGGQPQHF | TGTGCCAGCAGCAGAACAGGGGGGCAGCCCCAGCATTTT | TRBD1 | TRBJ1-5 | TRBV7-9 | -
CASSGAPAAYEQYF | TGTGCCAGCAGCGGGGCACCGGCGGCCTACGAGCAGTACTTC | - | TRBJ2-7 | TRBV7-2 | -
CASSLDGTVNQPQHF | TGTGCCAGCAGCTTAGATGGGACAGTCAATCAGCCCCAGCATTTT | TRBD1 | TRBJ1-5 | TRBV7-9 | -
CASGLTTLYGYTF | TGTGCTAGTGGTTTGACTACACTCTATGGCTACACCTTC | - | TRBJ1-2 | TRBV12-5 | -
CASSQILAGGKSPETQYF | TGTGCCAGCAGCCAAATACTAGCGGGAGGGAAGAGCCCAGAGACCCAGTACTTC | TRBD2 | TRBJ2-5 | TRBV4-2 | -
CASSHGLAGGLAGELFF | TGTGCCAGCAGCCACGGACTAGCGGGAGGGCTTGCCGGGGAGCTGTTTTTT | TRBD2 | TRBJ2-2 | TRBV3-1/TRBV3-2 | -
CASSPLDRGPIETQYF | TGTGCCAGCTCACCGCTGGACAGGGGGCCGATCGAGACCCAGTACTTC | TRBD1 | TRBJ2-5 | TRBV18 | -
CASSSTTGVGYTF | TGTGCCAGCAGTTCCACGACAGGGGTCGGCTACACCTTC | TRBD1 | TRBJ1-2 | TRBV6-2/TRBV6-3 | -
CAWSVGAGGSQPQHF | TGTGCCTGGAGTGTAGGGGCAGGGGGGAGTCAGCCCCAGCATTTT | TRBD1 | TRBJ1-5 | TRBV30 | -
CASSGGQGYQPQHF | TGTGCCAGCAGCGGGGGACAGGGGTATCAGCCCCAGCATTTT | TRBD1 | TRBJ1-5 | TRBV9 | once
CASSLGDSNYGYTF | TGTGCCAGCAGTTTAGGGGACTCTAACTATGGCTACACCTTC | - | TRBJ1-2 | TRBV28 | once
CASSPTGDLLMNTEAFF | TGTGCCAGCAGTCCCACAGGGGACCTACTCATGAACACTGAAGCTTTCTTT | TRBD1 | TRBJ1-1 | TRBV28 | -
CSVGRNGPPADEQYF | TGCAGCGTTGGAAGAAACGGGCCTCCAGCGGACGAGCAGTACTTC | - | TRBJ2-7 | TRBV29-1 | -
CASSPLPGRGTEAFF | TGTGCCAGTAGTCCCCTCCCTGGGAGGGGCACTGAAGCTTTCTTT | - | TRBJ1-1 | TRBV19 | -
CASSEITSGSTDTQYF | TGTGCCAGTAGTGAGATTACTAGCGGCAGCACAGATACGCAGTATTTT | TRBD2 | TRBJ2-3 | TRBV19 | -
CASKDQGVEAFF | TGTGCCAGCAAGGATCAAGGAGTTGAAGCTTTCTTT | - | TRBJ1-1 | TRBV6-5 | -
CASSSQAGTSYEQYF | TGTGCCAGCAGTTCTCAAGCGGGGACCTCCTACGAGCAGTACTTC | TRBD2 | TRBJ2-7 | TRBV28 | -
CASSQEIGAGGLIGELFF | TGCGCCAGCAGCCAAGAGATCGGAGCGGGAGGATTGATCGGGGAGCTGTTTTTT | TRBD2 | TRBJ2-2 | TRBV4-1 | -
CSVGSQLQETQYF | TGCAGCGTTGGTAGCCAACTCCAAGAGACCCAGTACTTC | - | TRBJ2-5 | TRBV29-1 | -
CASSRDTSYEQYF | TGTGCCAGCAGCAGGGACACCTCCTACGAGCAGTACTTC | - | TRBJ2-7 | TRBV12-3/TRBV12-4 | -
CATSVSGGGGTQYF | TGTGCCACCAGTGTTTCAGGGGGCGGCGGGACCCAGTACTTC | TRBD1 | TRBJ2-5 | TRBV24-1 | -
CSVAGNEQFF | TGCAGCGTTGCGGGGAATGAGCAGTTCTTC | - | TRBJ2-1 | TRBV29-1 | few
CASSSRERPYEQYF | TGTGCCAGCAGTTCCAGGGAACGCCCCTACGAGCAGTACTTC | - | TRBJ2-7 | TRBV28 | -
CSVEYRDTFSSYEQYF | TGCAGCGTTGAATATCGTGACACCTTTAGCTCCTACGAGCAGTACTTC | - | TRBJ2-7 | TRBV29-1 | -
CASSPGPNFSGGYTF | TGCGCCAGCAGCCCCGGACCAAATTTTTCGGGAGGCTACACCTTC | - | TRBJ1-2 | TRBV4-1 | -
CASSQEREDIYEQYF | TGTGCCAGCAGCCAGGAGCGGGAGGATATCTACGAGCAGTACTTC | TRBD2 | TRBJ2-7 | TRBV14 | -
CATSDSGQGYGYTF | TGTGCCACCAGTGACTCGGGACAGGGCTATGGCTACACCTTC | TRBD1 | TRBJ1-2 | TRBV24-1 | -
CASSSYSGNTEAFF | TGTGCCAGCAGTTCGTACAGCGGGAACACTGAAGCTTTCTTT | - | TRBJ1-1 | TRBV28 | -
CASSEPGRGIVTLHF | TGCGCCAGCAGTGAGCCGGGCAGGGGTATTGTCACCCTCCACTTT | - | TRBJ1-6 | TRBV10-2 | -
CASRRQGEAYNEQFF | TGTGCCAGCAGGCGACAGGGGGAGGCCTACAATGAGCAGTTCTTC | TRBD1 | TRBJ2-1 | TRBV5-4 | -
CASSNTGGSNTGELFF | TGTGCCAGCAGCAACACAGGGGGCTCGAACACCGGGGAGCTGTTTTTT | TRBD1 | TRBJ2-2 | TRBV5-4 | -
CASSFPSASGGYTF | TGTGCCAGCAGTTTCCCCTCGGCAAGCGGGGGCTACACCTTC | - | TRBJ1-2 | TRBV28 | -
CASSLQGGFNYGYTF | TGTGCCAGCAGCTTACAGGGGGGATTTAACTATGGCTACACCTTC | TRBD1 | TRBJ1-2 | TRBV5-5 | -
CASSFEQGARTDTQYF | TGCGCCAGCAGCTTCGAACAGGGGGCTCGCACAGATACGCAGTATTTT | TRBD1 | TRBJ2-3 | TRBV5-1 | once
CASSISSGGSQPQHF | TGTGCCAGTAGTATCAGTTCAGGAGGGAGTCAGCCCCAGCATTTT | - | TRBJ1-5 | TRBV19 | -
CASSLGGGHTDTQYF | TGTGCCAGCAGCTTAGGTGGTGGCCACACAGATACGCAGTATTTT | - | TRBJ2-3 | TRBV7-6 | -
CATSRVSSGRYYEQYF | TGTGCCACCAGCAGAGTATCGAGCGGGAGATACTACGAGCAGTACTTC | TRBD2 | TRBJ2-7 | TRBV15 | -
CASSVGGYSGNTIYF | TGTGCCAGCAGCGTAGGAGGGTACTCTGGAAACACCATATATTTT | - | TRBJ1-3 | TRBV9 | -
CASRDYEETQYF | TGTGCCAGTAGAGACTACGAAGAGACCCAGTACTTC | - | TRBJ2-5 | TRBV19 | -
CASGRVVEAFF | TGTGCCAGCGGGCGGGTTGTTGAAGCTTTCTTT | - | TRBJ1-1 | TRBV6-5 | -
CASSKMGQGSPGEESSTDTQYF | TGTGCCAGCAGCAAAATGGGACAGGGGAGTCCGGGTGAGGAGAGCTCCACAGATACGCAGTATTTT | - | TRBJ2-3 | TRBV21-1 | many